The rows below give T cell receptor beta chains drawn from one sample of a study of shared clonotypes between healthy human individuals. Measured with immunoSEQ multiplex PCR; TCRdb has only the in-frame clones, and not every one. The repertoire has about 1.5 million clones, 95% to 99% of them found once; the top ten carry 0.4% to 0.45%. Input material: naive CD4+ T cells sorted from blood. The receptors derive from a man aged 25-45 years in good health. Each CDR3 is given with its conserved first and last residue. D genes are given only for firm matches. Only some rows state a clone size, as once, few, many or a class for expanded clones.

d_gene	v_gene	j_gene	abundance	CDR3nt	CDR3aa
TRBD2	TRBV5-4	TRBJ2-1	.	TGTGCCAGCAGCTCCCCGGGGGGGGAGGGCCTCTACAATGAGCAGTTCTTC	CASSSPGGEGLYNEQFF
TRBD1	TRBV6-6	TRBJ1-1	.	TGTGCCAGCAGTTACGGGACAGGGAGTGGGAACACTGAAGCTTTCTTT	CASSYGTGSGNTEAFF
TRBD2	TRBV5-4	TRBJ2-4	.	TGTGCCAGCAGCTTGGGACTAGCGGGAGTCGGGGCCCAAGGAAACATTCAGTACTTC	CASSLGLAGVGAQGNIQYF
.	TRBV9	TRBJ2-7	.	TGTGCCAGCAGCGTAGGGCTAGTCGGCCCCTACGAGCAGTACTTC	CASSVGLVGPYEQYF
.	TRBV2	TRBJ1-3	.	TGTGCCAGCACGGCAGGTGCCCTCTCAGGAAACACCATATATTTT	CASTAGALSGNTIYF
.	TRBV20-1	TRBJ2-5	.	TGCAGAGGAGAAACTGGTGAGACCCAGTACTTC	CRGETGETQYF
.	TRBV9	TRBJ2-1	.	TGTGCCAGCAGCGTGGGAAGCTCCTACAATGAGCAGTTCTTC	CASSVGSSYNEQFF
.	TRBV2	TRBJ2-7	once	TGTGCCAGCAGCTTAGGGATGTCCTACGAGCAGTACTTC	CASSLGMSYEQYF
.	TRBV7-9	TRBJ2-1	.	TGTGCCAGCAGCTCTCGGACAGACAATGAGCAGTTCTTC	CASSSRTDNEQFF
.	TRBV14	TRBJ2-7	.	TGTGCCAGCAGCCAGGGGTCCCGGGTGTTGGGGCAGTACTTC	CASSQGSRVLGQYF
TRBD1	TRBV5-1	TRBJ1-2	.	TGCGCCAGCAGCTTGGCCGACAGGGGCGTCTACTATGGCTACACCTTC	CASSLADRGVYYGYTF
TRBD1	TRBV28	TRBJ1-5	.	TGTGCCAGCAGTTTGACAGGGAGCAATCAGCCCCAGCATTTT	CASSLTGSNQPQHF
TRBD2	TRBV11-1	TRBJ2-7	.	TGTGCCAGCAGCTTTGGACTAGCGGGAGATTACGAGCAGTACTTC	CASSFGLAGDYEQYF
TRBD1	TRBV6-5	TRBJ2-4	.	TGTGCCAGCTCTAACCCGGGACAGGTTAACATTCAGTACTTC	CASSNPGQVNIQYF
.	TRBV18	TRBJ2-1	once	TGTGCCAGCTCACCACCGAGTGCTTTCAGGGATGAGCAGTTCTTC	CASSPPSAFRDEQFF
TRBD2	TRBV18	TRBJ2-1	.	TGTGCCAGCTTTCTTGGCCTAGCGGAATACAATGAGCAGTTCTTC	CASFLGLAEYNEQFF
.	TRBV7-9	TRBJ2-7	.	TGTGCCAGCAGCTTAGTAGGGGGGAAAGTCTACGAGCAGTACTTC	CASSLVGGKVYEQYF
.	TRBV18	TRBJ2-7	once	TGTGCCAGCTCTCCCCAACAGGGCGACATTAGCCGCGAGCAGTACTTC	CASSPQQGDISREQYF
.	TRBV6-6	TRBJ2-2	.	TGTGCCACCGAGGGGCTCCAGAACACCGGGGAGCTGTTTTTT	CATEGLQNTGELFF
TRBD1	TRBV2	TRBJ1-1	.	TGTGCCAGCAGAGACAGGGGAAACACTGAAGCTTTCTTT	CASRDRGNTEAFF
TRBD1	TRBV5-6	TRBJ2-1	.	TGTGCCAGCAGCTCCGGGACAGGGATGTACAATGAGCAGTTCTTC	CASSSGTGMYNEQFF
.	TRBV9	TRBJ2-7	.	TGTGCCAGCAGCGTAGACTATCGTCCCTACGAGCAGTACTTC	CASSVDYRPYEQYF
TRBD2	TRBV5-5	TRBJ2-7	.	TGTGCCAGCAGCTTTAGACTAGCGGGAACCTACGAGCAGTACTTC	CASSFRLAGTYEQYF
TRBD1	TRBV6-1	TRBJ2-4	.	TGTGCCAGCAGTGGAGCCTGGACAGGGCTTTTTAACATTCAGTACTTC	CASSGAWTGLFNIQYF
TRBD1	TRBV7-3	TRBJ2-5	.	TGTGCCAGCAGCGCCGGCTACACAGGGGAGGAGACCCAGTACTTC	CASSAGYTGEETQYF
.	TRBV28	TRBJ1-5	.	TGTGCCAGCACCCTGGGAACCTATCAGCCCCAGCATTTT	CASTLGTYQPQHF
TRBD1	TRBV5-1	TRBJ1-2	.	TGCGCCAGCAGCATGGGGGACAGGGAAAGCTATGGCTACACCTTC	CASSMGDRESYGYTF
TRBD1	TRBV5-1	TRBJ2-7	.	TGCGCCAGCAGCTCCCCGGGACAGGGTGACAACGAGCAGTACTTC	CASSSPGQGDNEQYF
.	TRBV28	TRBJ2-2	.	TGTGCCAGCAGTTTGCCAGGGATGGTCGACACCGGGGAGCTGTTTTTT	CASSLPGMVDTGELFF
TRBD2	TRBV7-8	TRBJ2-2	.	TGTGCCAGCAGCTTACTAGCGGGACATAACACCGGGGAGCTGTTTTTT	CASSLLAGHNTGELFF
TRBD2	TRBV2	TRBJ2-7	.	TGTGCCAGCAGTGGTTCGGGCGGGAGGCCCCTATACGAGCAGTACTTC	CASSGSGGRPLYEQYF
TRBD2	TRBV27	TRBJ2-3	.	TGTGCCAGCAGTCTCGGGACTAGCGGGACTGTTACGCAGTATTTT	CASSLGTSGTVTQYF
TRBD2	TRBV5-4	TRBJ2-1	once	TGTGCCAGCAGCTCCCCACAAGGCGGGAGTCCCTACAATGAGCAGTTCTTC	CASSSPQGGSPYNEQFF
.	TRBV2	TRBJ2-7	few	TGTGCCAGCAGTGCAAACAGAGCGTCCTCCTACGAGCAGTACTTC	CASSANRASSYEQYF
.	TRBV6-1	TRBJ2-1	.	TGTGCCAGCAGTCTACAGGCGAGCTCCTACAATGAGCAGTTCTTC	CASSLQASSYNEQFF
.	TRBV18	TRBJ2-7	.	TGTGCCAGCTCACCCCCCCGGGGGGCCTTGTACCCCTACGAGCAGTACTTC	CASSPPRGALYPYEQYF
.	TRBV9	TRBJ2-1	.	TGTGCCAGCAGCACAGGTTGGGGATCGGACAATGAGCAGTTCTTC	CASSTGWGSDNEQFF
.	TRBV5-4	TRBJ2-7	.	TGTGCCAGCAGCATCGAGCTCGCTGGGGGGTACGAGCAGTACTTC	CASSIELAGGYEQYF
.	TRBV5-1	TRBJ2-3	.	TGCGCCAGCAGCGGGCCTGACACAGATACGCAGTATTTT	CASSGPDTDTQYF
.	TRBV6-1	TRBJ2-5	.	TGTGCCAGCAGTAGGGAACACTTCCAAGAGACCCAGTACTTC	CASSREHFQETQYF
.	TRBV6-5	TRBJ2-1	.	TGTGCCAGCAGTTACTCGGACAGCTACAATGAGCAGTTCTTC	CASSYSDSYNEQFF
.	TRBV6-1	TRBJ1-5	.	TGTGCCAGCAGTGCGGCGGGACACCCGAATAGCAATCAGCCCCAGCATTTT	CASSAAGHPNSNQPQHF
.	TRBV10-1	TRBJ2-3	.	TGCGCCAGCAGTGGACCTAGCACAGATACGCAGTATTTT	CASSGPSTDTQYF
.	TRBV28	TRBJ1-2	.	TGTGCCAGCAGCCTTGACAGTGCAGCTAACTATGGCTACACCTTC	CASSLDSAANYGYTF
.	TRBV5-8	TRBJ2-2	.	TGTGCCAGCAGCTTGGGAGACACCACGAACACCGGGGAGCTGTTTTTT	CASSLGDTTNTGELFF
.	TRBV28	TRBJ1-2	.	TGTGCCAGCAGCTCGGGGCAGGTTCGTGGCTACACCTTC	CASSSGQVRGYTF
TRBD1	TRBV19	TRBJ1-5	.	TGTGCCAGTAGTATACCGGGACAGGGGACCCAGCATTTT	CASSIPGQGTQHF
TRBD1	TRBV30	TRBJ2-4	.	TGTGCCTGGAGTGTACGGCAGGGGGCGGAGGCCAAAAACATTCAGTACTTC	CAWSVRQGAEAKNIQYF
.	TRBV13	TRBJ2-1	.	TGTGCCAGCAGCTTTTGGTGGTACAATGAGCAGTTCTTC	CASSFWWYNEQFF
.	TRBV20-1	TRBJ2-5	.	TGCAGTGCTAGAATTGGCGAGACCCAGTACTTC	CSARIGETQYF
.	TRBV18	TRBJ1-4	.	TGTGCCAGCTCACGGACAGTCGACCCTAATGAAAAACTGTTTTTT	CASSRTVDPNEKLFF
.	TRBV6-4	TRBJ1-2	.	TGTGCCAGCAGACTACAAAATACAGCTTTATATGGCTACACCTTC	CASRLQNTALYGYTF
.	TRBV20-1	TRBJ2-3	.	TGCAGTGCTAGTCGGCCAGATACGCAGTATTTT	CSASRPDTQYF
TRBD2	TRBV2	TRBJ2-3	.	TGTGCCAGCAGGGAGCGGGAGACCGGGGCAGATACGCAGTATTTT	CASRERETGADTQYF
TRBD1	TRBV7-2	TRBJ2-7	.	TGTGCCAGCAGCTTGGGGACAGTCGAGCAGTACTTC	CASSLGTVEQYF